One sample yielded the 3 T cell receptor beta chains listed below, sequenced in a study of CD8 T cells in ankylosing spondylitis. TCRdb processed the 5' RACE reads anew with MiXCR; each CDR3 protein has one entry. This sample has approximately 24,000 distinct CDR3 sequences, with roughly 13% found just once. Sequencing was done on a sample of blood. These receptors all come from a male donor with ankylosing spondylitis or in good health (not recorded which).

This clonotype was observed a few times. The CDR3 DNA is TGTGCCAGCAGTTCCATAAGGGAAGCTTTCTTT. It is translated as CASSSIREAFF. This chain connects TRBV6-5 to TRBJ1-1, with D unresolved. Germline CDR1 MNHEY, CDR2 SVGAGI. The CDR3 has 11 amino acids. Trimming removed 4 bases at V and 8 bases at J, with 8 bases between.

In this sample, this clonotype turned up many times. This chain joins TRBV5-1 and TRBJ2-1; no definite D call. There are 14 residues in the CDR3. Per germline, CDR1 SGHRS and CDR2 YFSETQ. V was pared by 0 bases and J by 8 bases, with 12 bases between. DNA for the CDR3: TGCGCCAGCAGCTTGGCCCTTCAGGTAGATGAGCAGTTCTTC. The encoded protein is CASSLALQVDEQFF. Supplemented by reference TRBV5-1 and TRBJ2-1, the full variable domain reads KAGVTQTPRYLIKTRGQQVTLSCSPISGHRSVSWYQQTPGQGLQFLFEYFSETQRNKGNFPGRFSGRQFSNSRSEMNVSTLELGDSALYLCASSLALQVDEQFFGPGTRLTVL.

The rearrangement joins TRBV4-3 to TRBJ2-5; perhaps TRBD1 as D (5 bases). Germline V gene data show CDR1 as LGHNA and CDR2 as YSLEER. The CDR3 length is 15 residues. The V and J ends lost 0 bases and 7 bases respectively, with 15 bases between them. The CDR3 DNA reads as TGCGCCAGCAGCCAAGAGGACAACCGAGGTCGGACCCAGTACTTC. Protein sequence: CASSQEDNRGRTQYF.